Detailed here is one T cell receptor (beta chain). Other DNA sequences from this sample encode an identical CDR3 as well. This entry belongs to a study of shared clonotypes between healthy human individuals. Germline V lookup: CDR1 SEHNR, CDR2 FQNEAQ (reference sequence). The V end was cut by 1 base, the J end by 3 bases, with 12 bases between. The CDR3 loop spans 15 amino acids. Sequencing used immunoSEQ multiplex PCR; TCRdb keeps in-frame clones, though not all of them. The sample has 1.5 million to 2.5 million clones; less than 95% are singletons. Naive CD8 cells were CD45RO-negative, positively selected for CCR7, excluding terminally differentiated effector memory CD45RA+ cells.

Source material: naive CD8+ T cells sorted from blood. This receptor was obtained from a man aged 18 to 30 in good health. V usage is TRBV7-9 and J usage is TRBJ2-5; D may match TRBD1 or TRBD2 (5 bases each). The CDR3 nucleotides are TGTGCCAGCAGCTTAGTAGGATTGGGGGAAGAGACCCAGTACTTC. Residues: CASSLVGLGEETQYF.